This T cell receptor beta chain was identified during a study of T-cell reconstitution after alpha-beta-depleted transplantation in children. Preparation of the TCRbeta library was carried out with unique molecular identifiers. One entry per CDR3 protein, called by TCRdb with MiXCR from the PCR reads. The sample has some 840,000 distinct CDR3 sequences; around 15% are singletons. The clonotype was recovered from a male patient younger than 18 who had a stem cell transplant for acute lymphoblastic leukemia, so the T cells may come from the graft donor. This material consisted of PBMCs, mostly from graft donor cells, taken 360 days after TCRalphabeta/CD19-depleted stem cell transplant.

The CDR3 region has the DNA TGCGCCAGCAGCGCCGGGACTAGCGGGAGGGCCGGGGAGCTGTTTTTT. Translated: CASSAGTSGRAGELFF. The gene calls are TRBV5-1 and TRBJ2-2; the match to TRBD2 covers 16 bases. Germline CDR1 reads SGHRS; CDR2 reads YFSETQ. The J segment lost 6 bases and the V segment lost 4 bases, leaving 3 bases of the junction unmatched. The CDR3 is 16 residues long.